This passage covers 9 T cell receptor beta chains from one sample sequenced in a study of T cell responses to AZD1222 COVID-19 vaccine. Sequencing used immunoSEQ multiplex PCR; TCRdb keeps in-frame clones, though not all of them. The table lists some 130,000 clones, about 90% of them singletons, with about 1.9% in the top ten. The sample was peripheral blood, taken on day 0 of AZD1222 vaccination. These receptors came from an adult in good health.

DNA for the CDR3: TGTGCCAGTAGTATAGGGCTAGCGGACTACAATGAGCAGTTCTTC. Translated: CASSIGLADYNEQFF. This sequence joins TRBV19 and TRBJ2-1; 7 bases are a match to TRBD2. The CDR3 runs 15 residues. V gave up 1 base and J gave up 3 bases; unmatched junction bases: 3. Germline V gene data show CDR1 as LNHDA and CDR2 as SQIVND (reference sequence).

The genes are TRBV6-5 and TRBJ2-7; no firm D call. The V end was cut by 0 bases, the J end by 0 bases, with 9 bases between. CDR3 size: 15 residues. CDR1 is MNHEY and CDR2 is SVGAGI in the germline V gene. In DNA form, the CDR3 reads TGTGCCAGCAGTTACTCGACCGATAACTCCTACGAGCAGTACTTC. Translated, it gives CASSYSTDNSYEQYF.

This clone was seen more than once but under ten times. The chain links TRBV19 to TRBJ1-2; D not resolved. The germline V gene encodes CDR1 LNHDA and CDR2 SQIVND (reference sequence). Trimming removed 8 bases from V and 8 bases from J, with 15 bases in between. The CDR3 loop spans 12 amino acids. The CDR3 spells CASERQVGGYTF. CDR3 sequence (DNA): TGTGCCAGTGAAAGGCAAGTCGGCGGCTACACCTTC.

The rearrangement uses TRBV7-9 and TRBJ1-1, with a weak D call TRBD1 (5 bases). V was shortened by 5 bases and J by 7 bases, with 11 bases between the two germline ends. Germline lookup yields CDR1 SEHNR and CDR2 FQNEAQ (reference sequence). The CDR3 has 12 residues. CDR3 protein: CASSQDRDEAFF. The CDR3, as DNA: TGTGCCAGCAGCCAAGACAGAGATGAAGCTTTCTTT.

The genes are TRBV10-3 and TRBJ2-7; D remains unclear. V was clipped by 5 bases and J by 1 base, with 15 bases between them. The V gene's germline CDR1 is ENHRY and CDR2 SYGVKD. This CDR3 has 15 amino acids. The CDR3 DNA reads TGTGCCATCAGTAACCTACTGGGGAATTCCTACGAGCAGTACTTC. Its translation is CAISNLLGNSYEQYF.

The V gene is TRBV15, the J gene TRBJ1-1; D may be TRBD1 (6 bases). CDR1 is LNHNV and CDR2 is YYDKDF in the germline V gene (reference sequence). The CDR3 contains 16 residues. V lost 0 bases, J lost 3 bases, and 14 bases lay in between. The CDR3 bases are TGTGCCACCAGCAGAGAGGGAACAGGGTTGGACACTGAAGCTTTCTTT. Its protein is CATSREGTGLDTEAFF.

The V call is TRBV15, the J call TRBJ2-7; TRBD1 might be the D (6 bases). The germline gives CDR1 LNHNV, CDR2 YYDKDF (reference sequence). Trimming left V 0 bases short and J 3 bases short, with 18 bases between. This CDR3 contains 17 residues. The CDR3 spells CATSRDYGTRVGYEQYF. Here the CDR3 DNA reads TGTGCCACCAGCAGAGATTACGGGACAAGGGTGGGCTACGAGCAGTACTTC.

The V gene is TRBV7-3, the J gene TRBJ1-2; D is unresolved. CDR3 length equals 12 residues. CDR1 is SGHTA and CDR2 is FQGTGA in the germline V gene. V gave up 8 bases and J gave up 7 bases, with 14 bases separating them. CDR3: CASGLELGGYTF. The DNA of the CDR3 is TGTGCCAGCGGGCTCGAGTTAGGTGGCTACACCTTC.

The CDR3 protein is CASSERESEAFF. The CDR3 coding sequence is TGTGCCAGCAGTGAAAGGGAGTCTGAAGCTTTCTTT. The rearrangement uses TRBV6-1 and TRBJ1-1; D is uncertain. The CDR3 is made up of 12 amino acids. The germline CDR1 and CDR2 sequences are MNHNS and SASEGT. With 2 bases removed from V and 6 bases from J, the gap between germline ends came to 7 bases.